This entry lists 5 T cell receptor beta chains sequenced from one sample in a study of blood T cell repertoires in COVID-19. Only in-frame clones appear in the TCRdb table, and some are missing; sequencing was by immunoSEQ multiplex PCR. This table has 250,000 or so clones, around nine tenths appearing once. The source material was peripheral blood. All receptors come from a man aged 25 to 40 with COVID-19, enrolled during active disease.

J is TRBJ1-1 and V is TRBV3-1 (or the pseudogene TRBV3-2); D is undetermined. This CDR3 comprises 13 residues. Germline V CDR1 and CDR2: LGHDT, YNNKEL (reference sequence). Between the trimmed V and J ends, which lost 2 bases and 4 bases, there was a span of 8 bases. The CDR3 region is CASSQPGLTEAFF. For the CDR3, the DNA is TGTGCCAGCAGCCAACCCGGACTCACTGAAGCTTTCTTT.

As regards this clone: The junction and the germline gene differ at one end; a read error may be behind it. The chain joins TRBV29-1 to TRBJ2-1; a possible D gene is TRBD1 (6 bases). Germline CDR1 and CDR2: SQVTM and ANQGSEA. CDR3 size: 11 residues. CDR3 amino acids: CSVGTGLERFF. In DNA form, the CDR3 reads TGCAGCGTTGGAACAGGGTTAGAGCGGTTCTTC.

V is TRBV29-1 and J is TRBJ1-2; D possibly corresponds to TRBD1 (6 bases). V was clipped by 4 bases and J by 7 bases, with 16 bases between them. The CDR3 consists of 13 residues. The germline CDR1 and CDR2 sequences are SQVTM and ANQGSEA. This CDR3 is CSVGIRGASGYTF. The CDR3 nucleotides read TGCAGCGTTGGAATACGGGGGGCGTCTGGCTACACCTTC.

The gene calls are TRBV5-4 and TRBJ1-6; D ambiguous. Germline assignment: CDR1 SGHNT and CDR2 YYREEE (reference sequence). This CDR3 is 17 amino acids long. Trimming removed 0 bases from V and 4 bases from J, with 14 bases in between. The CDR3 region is CASSLVAVSSYNSPLHF. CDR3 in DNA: TGTGCCAGCAGCTTGGTAGCAGTCTCTTCGTATAATTCACCCCTCCACTTT. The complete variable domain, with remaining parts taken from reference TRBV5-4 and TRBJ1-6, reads ETGVTQSPTHLIKTRGQQVTLRCSSQSGHNTVSWYQQALGQGPQFIFQYYREEENGRGNFPPRFSGLQFPNYSSELNVNALELDDSALYLCASSLVAVSSYNSPLHFGNGTRLTVT.

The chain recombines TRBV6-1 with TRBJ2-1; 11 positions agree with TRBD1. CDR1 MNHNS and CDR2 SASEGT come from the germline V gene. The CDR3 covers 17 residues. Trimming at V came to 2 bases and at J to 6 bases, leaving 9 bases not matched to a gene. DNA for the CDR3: TGTGCCAGCAGTGAATACCCCAGGGGGACAGGGGGCAATGAGCAGTTCTTC. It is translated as CASSEYPRGTGGNEQFF.